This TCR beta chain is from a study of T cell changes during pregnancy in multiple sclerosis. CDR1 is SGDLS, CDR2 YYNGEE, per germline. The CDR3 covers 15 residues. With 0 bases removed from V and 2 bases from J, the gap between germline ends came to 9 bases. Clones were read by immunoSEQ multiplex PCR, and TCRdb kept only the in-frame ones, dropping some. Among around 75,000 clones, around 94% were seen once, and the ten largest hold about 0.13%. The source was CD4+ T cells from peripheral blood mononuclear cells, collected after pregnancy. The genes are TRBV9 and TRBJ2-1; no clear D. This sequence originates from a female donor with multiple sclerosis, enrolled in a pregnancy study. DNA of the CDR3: TGTGCCAGCAGCGTAGACAACCCTCCCTACAATGAGCAGTTCTTC. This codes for CASSVDNPPYNEQFF.